This T cell receptor beta chain was sequenced for a study of CD8+CD57+ T cells in acquired aplastic anemia. In the study overall: DNA per sorted CD4+ or CD8+ sample ranged 0.2 to 27.4 ug, averaging approximately 3.3 ug. Study-wide results and limits: Patients and controls had CD8+ Simpson's diversity values that were not significantly distinct.

Genomic DNA acted as the template from which TCR beta VDJ combination and CDR3 sequence profiling were carried out. TCRdb passed the reads through MiXCR, listing each CDR3 protein once. The sample records 200,000 to 300,000 distinct CDR3 sequences, 82% being singletons. The germline CDR1 and CDR2 sequences are SGDLS and YYNGEE. The CDR3 is 15 amino acids. V was clipped by 3 bases and J by 5 bases, with 17 bases between them. Comment on this clonotype: Its antigen is not identified.

Patients chosen for sequencing had CD8+CD57+ cells that had expanded, as shown by flow cytometry. The sample consisted of sorted CD4+, CD8+, or CD8+CD57+ T cells (not recorded which) from PBMCs. This receptor was taken from a human donor with aplastic anemia. V usage is TRBV9 and J usage is TRBJ1-2; no firm D call. For the CDR3, the DNA is TGTGCCAGCAGCGCGTACACCGGGCTCGTATATGGCTACACCTTC. Residues: CASSAYTGLVYGYTF.